This TCR beta chain emerged from a study of blood T cell repertoires in COVID-19. The CDR3 extends over 14 amino acids. The ends lost 3 bases at V and 7 bases at J; junction bases unmatched: 8. The germline CDR1 and CDR2 sequences are MRHNA and SNTAGT. TCRdb's table, derived via immunoSEQ multiplex PCR, lists solely in-frame clones and lacks some. Of over 150,000 clones in the sample, about 88% are singletons; the top ten hold more than 7.5%. The specimen sequenced was peripheral blood. The origin of this receptor is a woman aged 55 to 70 with COVID-19, enrolled during active disease. The chain is built from TRBV6-4 and TRBJ1-2; TRBD1 agrees at 7 bases. CDR3 sequence reads: CASSEKIQGTGYTF. The CDR3 DNA is TGTGCCAGCAGTGAAAAAATACAGGGGACTGGCTACACCTTC.